This TCR beta chain derives from a study of human CD8 memory T cell subsets. CDR3 length: 16 residues. Germline CDR1 and CDR2: MDHEN and SYDVKM. Buffy coats of healthy donors provided the PBMC used. Total CD8+ T cells underwent enrichment via negative magnetic separation. The source of the RNA was duplicate vials containing roughly 140,000 sorted CD8+ T cells for each subset. Construction of TCR beta libraries was accomplished by means of UMI-labeled 5' RACE. TCRdb re-called the 5' RACE reads and shows each CDR3 protein once, DNA omitted. The sample's table shows 9,000 to 13,000 distinct CDR3 sequences.

The J gene is TRBJ2-3, the V gene TRBV28; TCRdb designates TRBD2, a call that cannot be tested without DNA. Source material: CD8+ stem-like memory T cells (TSCM and TCM) sorted from PBMCs. The subset here: stem-like memory CD8 T cells (TSTEM), CCR7+ PD-1- TIGIT-. The clonotype comes from a human donor in good health. CDR3: CASSYTAGTSTDTQYF.